This is a list of T cell receptor beta chains from one sample in a study of PD-1 blockade in mismatch repair-deficient tumors. Assay used: immunoSEQ multiplex PCR; TCRdb lists only in-frame clones, some missing. The table lists tens of thousands of clones, roughly 80% of them singletons, with under 3% in the top ten. The source material was peripheral blood, sampled 12 weeks after starting pembrolizumab. The receptors originated from an adult with mismatch repair-deficient cancer. Both conserved end residues are trimmed from each CDR3. Not all rows give a size; the values are once, few, many and, for expanded clones, a class.

j_gene | abundance | v_gene | CDR3aa
TRBJ2-1 | NA | TRBV10-3 | AISVGGQQF
TRBJ1-5 | NA | TRBV6-5 | ASSYGAGGGNQPQH
TRBJ2-1 | NA | TRBV18 | ASSPRIGSSYNEQF
TRBJ2-5 | NA | TRBV4-1 | ASSQGPGETQY
TRBJ2-1 | once | TRBV4-2 | ASSQDTWTSGNNEQF
TRBJ2-1 | NA | TRBV5-4 | ASSLGGQSSYNEQF
TRBJ1-5 | NA | TRBV10-3 | AISESWDQPQH
TRBJ1-5 | NA | TRBV14 | ASSQGERQPQH
TRBJ1-5 | NA | TRBV9 | ASSVGPRQPQH
TRBJ1-2 | few | TRBV7-8 | ASSSGGSYGYT
TRBJ1-3 | NA | TRBV27 | ASSSAAGAGNTIY
TRBJ2-2 | NA | TRBV2 | ASSEGTGELF
TRBJ2-3 | NA | TRBV10-1 | ASQAGGAEDTQY
TRBJ2-5 | NA | TRBV2 | ASNWDGGETQY
TRBJ2-7 | NA | TRBV7-8 | ASSLDRVEQY
TRBJ2-5 | NA | TRBV18 | ASSPSGTPQETQY
TRBJ1-3 | NA | TRBV30 | AWSVRVGQPTGNTIY
TRBJ1-1 | NA | TRBV6-5 | ASSYSIPGMNTEAF
TRBJ1-3 | NA | TRBV7-2 | ASSLETGSGNTIY
TRBJ2-1 | few | TRBV7-2 | ASSLGLAGAGEQF
TRBJ2-7 | NA | TRBV29-1 | SVAASGQAMYEQY
TRBJ2-1 | NA | TRBV25-1 | ASRQDRGSYNEQF
TRBJ2-1 | once | TRBV30 | AWSSGTGSYNEQF
TRBJ1-6 | NA | TRBV19 | ASSSRQGSSPLH
TRBJ2-1 | NA | TRBV15 | ATSRKNEQF
TRBJ2-3 | NA | TRBV5-1 | ASSAQDAPTDTQY
TRBJ2-1 | NA | TRBV19 | ASSIGGAGVLLYEQF
TRBJ2-7 | NA | TRBV7-7 | ASSLASGSSYEQY
TRBJ2-3 | NA | TRBV7-9 | ASRKNAGGLSTDTQY
TRBJ2-5 | NA | TRBV12-5 | ASGLFLETQY
TRBJ2-1 | NA | TRBV11-2 | ASSRTGATYNEQF
TRBJ1-5 | NA | TRBV13 | ASSLRGNQPQH
TRBJ1-3 | few | TRBV5-6 | ASSLRGNTIY
TRBJ2-7 | NA | TRBV6-5 | ASRYSGSSYEQY
TRBJ1-1 | few | TRBV5-1 | ASRGQLLEAF
TRBJ2-2 | NA | TRBV7-6 | ASSPSLYTGELF
TRBJ1-2 | medium-sized | TRBV11-1 | ASSLSGGGSGYT
TRBJ2-3 | once | TRBV30 | AWKGDTLGDTQY
TRBJ1-1 | NA | TRBV5-6 | ASSLSPNTEAF
TRBJ2-7 | NA | TRBV7-3 | ASSQDYYEQY
TRBJ1-2 | NA | TRBV5-6 | ASSSLRPGGYT
TRBJ2-5 | NA | TRBV7-9 | ASTSSNGVLPQY